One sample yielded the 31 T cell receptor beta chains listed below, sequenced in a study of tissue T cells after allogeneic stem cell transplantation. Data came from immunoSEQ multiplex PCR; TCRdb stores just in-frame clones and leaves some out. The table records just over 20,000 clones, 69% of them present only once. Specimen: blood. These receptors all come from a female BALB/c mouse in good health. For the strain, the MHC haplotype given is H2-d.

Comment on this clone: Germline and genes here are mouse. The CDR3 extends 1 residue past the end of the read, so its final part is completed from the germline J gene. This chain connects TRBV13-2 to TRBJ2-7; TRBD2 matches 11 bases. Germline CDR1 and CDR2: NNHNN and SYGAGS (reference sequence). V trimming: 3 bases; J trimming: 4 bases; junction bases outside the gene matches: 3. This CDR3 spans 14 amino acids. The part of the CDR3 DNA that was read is TGTGCCAGCGGTGGGACTGGGGGGATATATGAACAGTAC. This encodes CASGGTGGIYEQY. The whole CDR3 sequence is CASGGTGGIYEQYF.

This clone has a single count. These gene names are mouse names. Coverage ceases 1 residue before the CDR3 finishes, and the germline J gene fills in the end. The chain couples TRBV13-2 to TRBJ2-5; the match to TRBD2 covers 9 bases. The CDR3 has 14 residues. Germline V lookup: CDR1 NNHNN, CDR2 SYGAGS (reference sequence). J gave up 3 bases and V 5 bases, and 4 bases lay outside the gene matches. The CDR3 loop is CASGSGTGQDTQYF. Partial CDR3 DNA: TGTGCCAGCGGGTCCGGGACTGGGCAAGACACCCAGTAC.

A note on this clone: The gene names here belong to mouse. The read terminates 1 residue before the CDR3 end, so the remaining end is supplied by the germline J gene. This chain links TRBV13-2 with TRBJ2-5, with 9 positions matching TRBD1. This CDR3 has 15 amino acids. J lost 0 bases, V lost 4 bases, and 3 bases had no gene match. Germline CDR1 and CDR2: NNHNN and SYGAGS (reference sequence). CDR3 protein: CASGKDRGNQDTQYF. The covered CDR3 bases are TGTGCCAGCGGTAAGGACAGGGGAAACCAAGACACCCAGTAC.

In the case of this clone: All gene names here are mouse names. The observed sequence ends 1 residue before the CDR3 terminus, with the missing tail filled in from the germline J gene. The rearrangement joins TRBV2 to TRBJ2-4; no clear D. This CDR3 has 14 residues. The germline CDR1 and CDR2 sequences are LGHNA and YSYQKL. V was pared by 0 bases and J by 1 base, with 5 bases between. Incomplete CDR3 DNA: TGTGCCAGCAGCCAAGAAGGGCGTCAAAACACCTTGTAC. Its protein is CASSQEGRQNTLY. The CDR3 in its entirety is CASSQEGRQNTLYF.

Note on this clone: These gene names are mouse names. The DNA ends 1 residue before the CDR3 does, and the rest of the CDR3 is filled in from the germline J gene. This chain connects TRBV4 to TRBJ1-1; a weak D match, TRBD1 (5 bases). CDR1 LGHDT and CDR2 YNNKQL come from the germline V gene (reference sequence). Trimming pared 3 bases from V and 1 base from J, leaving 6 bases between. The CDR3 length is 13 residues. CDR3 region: CASSYGQNTEVFF. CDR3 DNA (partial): TGTGCCAGCAGCTACGGACAAAACACAGAAGTCTTC.

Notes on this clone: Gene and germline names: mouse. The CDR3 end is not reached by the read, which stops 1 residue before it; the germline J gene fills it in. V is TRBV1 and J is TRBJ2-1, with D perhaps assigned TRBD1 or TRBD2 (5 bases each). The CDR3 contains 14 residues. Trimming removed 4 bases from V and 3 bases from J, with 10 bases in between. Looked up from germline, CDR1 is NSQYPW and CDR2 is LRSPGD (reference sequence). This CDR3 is CTCSVRDLYAEQFF. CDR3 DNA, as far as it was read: TGCACCTGCAGTGTCCGGGACCTCTATGCTGAGCAGTTC.

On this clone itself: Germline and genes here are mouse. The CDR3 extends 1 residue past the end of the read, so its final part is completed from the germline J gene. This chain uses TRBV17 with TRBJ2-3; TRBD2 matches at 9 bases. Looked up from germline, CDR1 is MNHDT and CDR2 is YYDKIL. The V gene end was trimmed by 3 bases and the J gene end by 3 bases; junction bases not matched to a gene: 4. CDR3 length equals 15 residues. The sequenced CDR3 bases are TGTGCTAGCAGTAGTGGGGGGGCGCGAGCAGAAACGCTGTAT. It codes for CASSSGGARAETLY. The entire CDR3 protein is CASSSGGARAETLYF. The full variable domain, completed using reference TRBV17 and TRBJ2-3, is DTTVKQNPRYKLARVGKPVNLICSQTMNHDTMYWYQKKPNQAPKLLLFYYDKILNREADTFEKFQSSRPNNSFCSLYIGSAGLEYSAMYLCASSSGGARAETLYFGSGTRLTVL.

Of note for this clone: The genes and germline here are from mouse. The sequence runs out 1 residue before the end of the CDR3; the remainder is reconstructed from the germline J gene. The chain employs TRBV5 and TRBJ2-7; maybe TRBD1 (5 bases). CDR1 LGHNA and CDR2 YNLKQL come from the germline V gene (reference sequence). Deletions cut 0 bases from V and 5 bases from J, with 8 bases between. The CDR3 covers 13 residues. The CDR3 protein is CASSQDRTNEQYF. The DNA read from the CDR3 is TGTGCCAGCAGCCAAGATCGGACAAATGAACAGTAC.

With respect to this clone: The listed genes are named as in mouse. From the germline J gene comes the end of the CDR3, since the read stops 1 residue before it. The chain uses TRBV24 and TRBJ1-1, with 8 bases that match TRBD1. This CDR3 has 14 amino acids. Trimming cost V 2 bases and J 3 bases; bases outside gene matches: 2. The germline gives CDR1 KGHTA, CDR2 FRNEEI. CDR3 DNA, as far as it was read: TGTGCCAGCAGTCTGACAGGGGGGTACACAGAAGTCTTC. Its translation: CASSLTGGYTEVF. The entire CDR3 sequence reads CASSLTGGYTEVFF.

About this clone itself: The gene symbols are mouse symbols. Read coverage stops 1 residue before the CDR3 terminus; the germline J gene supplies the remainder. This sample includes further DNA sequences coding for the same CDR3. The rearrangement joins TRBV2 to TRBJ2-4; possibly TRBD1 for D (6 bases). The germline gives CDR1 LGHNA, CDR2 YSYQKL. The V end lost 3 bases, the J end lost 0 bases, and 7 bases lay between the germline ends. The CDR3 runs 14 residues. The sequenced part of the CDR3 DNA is TGTGCCAGCAGCCAGGACAGTAGTCAAAACACCTTGTAC. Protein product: CASSQDSSQNTLY. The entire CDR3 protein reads CASSQDSSQNTLYF.

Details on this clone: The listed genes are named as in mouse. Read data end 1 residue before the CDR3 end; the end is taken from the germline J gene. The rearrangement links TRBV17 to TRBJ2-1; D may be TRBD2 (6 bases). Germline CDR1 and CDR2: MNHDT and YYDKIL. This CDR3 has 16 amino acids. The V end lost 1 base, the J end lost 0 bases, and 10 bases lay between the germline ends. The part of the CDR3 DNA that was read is TGTGCTAGCAGTAGAGTTGGGGGTGATAACTATGCTGAGCAGTTC. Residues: CASSRVGGDNYAEQF. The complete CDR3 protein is CASSRVGGDNYAEQFF.

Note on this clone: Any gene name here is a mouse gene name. The chain's CDR3 is CASSFGTGINSPLYF. The sequenced part of the CDR3 DNA is TGTGCCAGCAGCTTCGGGACAGGGATTAATTCGCCCCTCTAC. This chain joins TRBV5 and TRBJ1-6; 9 bases are a match to TRBD1. The CDR3 end is not reached by the read, which stops 1 residue before it; the germline J gene fills it in. TRBJ1-6 is designated an ORF whose function remains uncertain. Germline CDR1 reads LGHNA; CDR2 reads YNLKQL (reference sequence). Trimming removed 5 bases from V and 6 bases from J; junction bases left unmatched: 5. The CDR3 is 15 residues long.

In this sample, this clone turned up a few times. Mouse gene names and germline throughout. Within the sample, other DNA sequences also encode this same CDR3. The CDR3: CTCSAEGYEQYF. Partial CDR3 DNA: TGCACCTGCAGTGCAGAGGGGTATGAACAGTAC. The chain joins TRBV1 to TRBJ2-7; the D is unclear. The read halts 1 residue ahead of the CDR3 end, with the missing end drawn from the germline J gene. The ends were cut back, 0 bases at V and 4 bases at J, with 4 bases in the middle. This CDR3 region has 12 residues. Germline CDR1 NSQYPW, CDR2 LRSPGD (reference sequence).

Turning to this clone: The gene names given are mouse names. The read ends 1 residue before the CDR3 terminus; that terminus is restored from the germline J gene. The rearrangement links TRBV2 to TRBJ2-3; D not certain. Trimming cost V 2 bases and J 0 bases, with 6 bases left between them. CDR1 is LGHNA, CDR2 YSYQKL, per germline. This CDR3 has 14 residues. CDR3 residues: CASSQMRSAETLYF. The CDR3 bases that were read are TGTGCCAGCAGCCAAATGCGGAGTGCAGAAACGCTGTAT.

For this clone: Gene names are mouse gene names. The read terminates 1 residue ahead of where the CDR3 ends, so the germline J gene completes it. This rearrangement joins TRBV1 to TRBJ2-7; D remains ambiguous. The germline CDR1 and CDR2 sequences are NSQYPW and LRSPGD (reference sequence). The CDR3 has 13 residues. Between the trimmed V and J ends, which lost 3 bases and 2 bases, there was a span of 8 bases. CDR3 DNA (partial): TGCACCTGCAGTGCGGGGTGGACCTATGAACAGTAC. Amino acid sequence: CTCSAGWTYEQY. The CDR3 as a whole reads CTCSAGWTYEQYF.

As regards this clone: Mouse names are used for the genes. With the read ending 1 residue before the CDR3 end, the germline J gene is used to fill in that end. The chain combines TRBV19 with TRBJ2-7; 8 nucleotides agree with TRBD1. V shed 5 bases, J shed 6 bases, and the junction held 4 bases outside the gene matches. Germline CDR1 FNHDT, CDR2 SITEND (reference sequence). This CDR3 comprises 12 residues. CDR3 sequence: CASRGQGREQYF. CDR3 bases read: TGTGCCAGCAGAGGACAGGGTCGTGAACAGTAC.

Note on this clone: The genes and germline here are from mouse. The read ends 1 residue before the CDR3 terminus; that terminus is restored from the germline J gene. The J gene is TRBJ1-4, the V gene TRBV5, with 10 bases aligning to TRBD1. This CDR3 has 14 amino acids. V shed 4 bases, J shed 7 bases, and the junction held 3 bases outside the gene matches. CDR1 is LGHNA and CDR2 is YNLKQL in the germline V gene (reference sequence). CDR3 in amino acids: CASSPGQGSERLFF. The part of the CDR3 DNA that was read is TGTGCCAGCAGCCCGGGACAGGGGAGCGAAAGATTATTT.

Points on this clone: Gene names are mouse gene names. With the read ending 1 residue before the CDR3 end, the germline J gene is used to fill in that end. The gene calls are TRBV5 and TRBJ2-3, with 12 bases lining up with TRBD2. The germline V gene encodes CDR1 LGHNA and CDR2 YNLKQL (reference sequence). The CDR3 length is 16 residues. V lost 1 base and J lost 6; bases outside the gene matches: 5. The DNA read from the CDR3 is TGTGCCAGCAGCCAAGCCGACTGGGGGGGCGCGGAAACGCTGTAT. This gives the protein CASSQADWGGAETLY. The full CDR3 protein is CASSQADWGGAETLYF.

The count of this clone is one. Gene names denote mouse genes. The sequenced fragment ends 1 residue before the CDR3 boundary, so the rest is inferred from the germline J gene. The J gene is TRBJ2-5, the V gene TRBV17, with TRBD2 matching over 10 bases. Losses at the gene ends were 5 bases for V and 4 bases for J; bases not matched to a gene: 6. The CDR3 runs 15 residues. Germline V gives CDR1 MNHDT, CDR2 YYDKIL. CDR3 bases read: TGTGCTAGCAGTCCTCGACTGGGGGGCAAAGACACCCAGTAC. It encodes CASSPRLGGKDTQY. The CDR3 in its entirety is CASSPRLGGKDTQYF.

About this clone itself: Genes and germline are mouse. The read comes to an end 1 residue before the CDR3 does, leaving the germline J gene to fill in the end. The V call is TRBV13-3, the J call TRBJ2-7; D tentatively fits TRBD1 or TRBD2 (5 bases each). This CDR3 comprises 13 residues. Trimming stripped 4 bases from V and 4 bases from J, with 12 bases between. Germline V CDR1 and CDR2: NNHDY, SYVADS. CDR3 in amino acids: CASSMGPEYEQYF. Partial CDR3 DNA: TGTGCCAGCAGTATGGGGCCCGAATATGAACAGTAC.

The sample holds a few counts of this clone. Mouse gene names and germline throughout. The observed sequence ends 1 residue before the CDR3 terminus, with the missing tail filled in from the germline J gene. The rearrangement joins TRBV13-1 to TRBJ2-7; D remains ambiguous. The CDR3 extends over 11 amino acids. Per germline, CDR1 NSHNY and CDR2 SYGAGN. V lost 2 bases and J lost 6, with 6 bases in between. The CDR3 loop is CASSERVEQYF. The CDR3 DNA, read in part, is TGTGCCAGCAGTGAAAGGGTTGAACAGTAC.

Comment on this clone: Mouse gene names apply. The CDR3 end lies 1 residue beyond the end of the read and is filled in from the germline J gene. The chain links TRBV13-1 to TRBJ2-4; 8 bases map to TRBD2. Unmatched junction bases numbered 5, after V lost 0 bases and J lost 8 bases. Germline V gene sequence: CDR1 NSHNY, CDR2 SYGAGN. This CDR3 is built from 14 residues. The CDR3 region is CASSDGGGRSTLYF. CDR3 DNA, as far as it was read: TGTGCCAGCAGTGATGGGGGGGGGCGCAGCACCTTGTAC.

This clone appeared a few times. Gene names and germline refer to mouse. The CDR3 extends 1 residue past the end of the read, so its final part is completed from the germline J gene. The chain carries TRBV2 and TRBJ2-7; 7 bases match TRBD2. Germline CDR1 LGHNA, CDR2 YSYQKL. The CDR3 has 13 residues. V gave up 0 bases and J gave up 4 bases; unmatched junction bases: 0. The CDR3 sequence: CASSQDWGYEQYF. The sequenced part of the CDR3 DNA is TGTGCCAGCAGCCAAGACTGGGGGTATGAACAGTAC.

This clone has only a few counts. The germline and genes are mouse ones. The DNA read from the CDR3 is TGTGCCAGCAGTATTCCAGATGAACAGTAC. Translated: CASSIPDEQY. The full CDR3 protein is CASSIPDEQYF. The chain combines TRBV19 with TRBJ2-7, with D unresolved. The read ends 1 residue shy of where the CDR3 ends; the end is completed using the germline J gene. Germline CDR1 is FNHDT and CDR2 is SITEND (reference sequence). Trimming took off 2 bases at V and 5 bases at J, with 5 bases between the two ends. The CDR3 totals 11 residues.

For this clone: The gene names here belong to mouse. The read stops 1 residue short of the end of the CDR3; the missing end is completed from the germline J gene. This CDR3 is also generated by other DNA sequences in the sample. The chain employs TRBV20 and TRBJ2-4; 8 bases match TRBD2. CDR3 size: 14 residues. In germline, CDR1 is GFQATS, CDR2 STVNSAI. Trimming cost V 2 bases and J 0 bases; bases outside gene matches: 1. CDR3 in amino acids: CGARTGGSQNTLYF. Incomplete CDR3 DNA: TGTGGTGCTAGGACTGGGGGAAGTCAAAACACCTTGTAC.

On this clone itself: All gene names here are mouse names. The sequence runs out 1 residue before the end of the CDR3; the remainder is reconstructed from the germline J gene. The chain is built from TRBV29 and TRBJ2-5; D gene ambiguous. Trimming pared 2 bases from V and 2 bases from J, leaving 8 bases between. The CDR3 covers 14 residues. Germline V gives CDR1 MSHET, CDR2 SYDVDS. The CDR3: CASSLRRVQDTQYF. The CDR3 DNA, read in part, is TGTGCTAGCAGTTTAAGGAGGGTCCAAGACACCCAGTAC.

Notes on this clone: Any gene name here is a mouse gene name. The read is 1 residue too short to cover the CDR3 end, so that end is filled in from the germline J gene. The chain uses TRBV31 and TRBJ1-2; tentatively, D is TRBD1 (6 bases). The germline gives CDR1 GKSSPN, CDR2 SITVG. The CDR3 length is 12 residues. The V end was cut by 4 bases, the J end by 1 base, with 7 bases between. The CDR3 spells CAWKGGNSDYTF. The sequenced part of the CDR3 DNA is TGTGCCTGGAAGGGGGGAAACTCCGACTACACC.

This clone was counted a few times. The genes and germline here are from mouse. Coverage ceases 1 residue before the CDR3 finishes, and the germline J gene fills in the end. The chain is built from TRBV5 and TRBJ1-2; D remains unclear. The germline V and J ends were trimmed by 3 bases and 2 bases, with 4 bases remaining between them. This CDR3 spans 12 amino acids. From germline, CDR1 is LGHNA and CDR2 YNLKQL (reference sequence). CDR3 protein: CASSQGNSDYTF. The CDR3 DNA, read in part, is TGTGCCAGCAGCCAGGGGAACTCCGACTACACC.

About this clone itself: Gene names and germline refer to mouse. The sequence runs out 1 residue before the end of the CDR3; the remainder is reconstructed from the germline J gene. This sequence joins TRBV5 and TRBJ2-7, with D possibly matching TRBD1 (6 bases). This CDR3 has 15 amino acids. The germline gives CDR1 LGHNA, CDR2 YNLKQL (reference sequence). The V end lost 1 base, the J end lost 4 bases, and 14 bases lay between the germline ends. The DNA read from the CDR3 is TGTGCCAGCAGCCAAGCCCGAAGGGACAAGTATGAACAGTAC. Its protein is CASSQARRDKYEQY. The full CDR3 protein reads CASSQARRDKYEQYF.

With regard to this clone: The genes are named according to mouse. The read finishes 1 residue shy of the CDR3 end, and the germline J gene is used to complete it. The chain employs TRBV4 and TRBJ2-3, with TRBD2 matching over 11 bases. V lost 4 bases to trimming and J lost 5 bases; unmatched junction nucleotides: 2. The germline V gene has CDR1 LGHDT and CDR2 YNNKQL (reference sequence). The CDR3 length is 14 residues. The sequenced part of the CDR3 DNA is TGTGCCAGCAGCTTGGGACTGGGGGTAGAAACGCTGTAT. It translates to CASSLGLGVETLY. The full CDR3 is CASSLGLGVETLYF.

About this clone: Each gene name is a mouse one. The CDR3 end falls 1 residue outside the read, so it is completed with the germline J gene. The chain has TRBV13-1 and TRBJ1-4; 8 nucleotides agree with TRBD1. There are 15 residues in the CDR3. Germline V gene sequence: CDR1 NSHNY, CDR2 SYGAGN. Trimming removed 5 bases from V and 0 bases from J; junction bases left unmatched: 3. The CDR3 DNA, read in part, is TGTGCCAGCAGCCGACAGGGGCTTTCCAACGAAAGATTATTT. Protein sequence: CASSRQGLSNERLF. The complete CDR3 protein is CASSRQGLSNERLFF. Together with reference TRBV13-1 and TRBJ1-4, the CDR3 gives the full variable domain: EAAVTQSPRNKVTVTGGNVTLSCRQTNSHNYMYWYRQDTGHGLRLIHYSYGAGNLRIGDVPDGYKATRTTQEDFFLLLELASPSQTSLYFCASSRQGLSNERLFFGHGTKLSVL.